This entry describes one T cell receptor (beta chain). Its antigen is as yet unknown. This sample is part of a study of a mutant IDH1 vaccine in newly diagnosed glioma. Profiling relied on immunoSEQ multiplex PCR, and the TCRdb table lists in-frame clones only, not all of them. The sample consists of tens of thousands of clones, 75% to 85% of them appearing once. Sample time point: week 35, safety follow-up. Doses consisted of 300 ug of mutant IDH1 20-mer peptide each, paired with topical imiquimod. Each of the donors came in with new WHO grade 3 or 4 astrocytomas that were IDH1-mutant and ATRX-lost. With 2 bases clipped from V and 3 bases from J, the junction kept 7 bases outside the gene matches. The CDR3 spans 15 residues. Germline values: CDR1 SGHRS, CDR2 YFSETQ.

Sequenced here: PBMCs, sampled from a glioma patient whose treatment included an IDH1 peptide vaccine. This chain uses TRBV5-1 with TRBJ2-7; 8 positions match TRBD1. This TCR was sampled from a woman between 45 and 65 years old with glioma. This chain's CDR3 is CASSFRPGQDYEQYF. The CDR3 DNA is TGCGCCAGCAGCTTCCGACCGGGACAGGACTACGAGCAGTACTTC.